This T cell receptor (beta chain) was identified during a study of cytomegalovirus exposure and HLA in healthy donors. With 60 Vbeta and 13 Jbeta primers, the PCR was carried out. Repertoires were generated with immunoSEQ multiplex PCR, while TCRdb's copy carries only in-frame clones and drops some. Counted here are some 99,000 clones, approximately 71% occurring once; the ten biggest clones make up about 5.7%. This clone was detected once. Its antigen is currently unknown. Study-wide points: According to a later analysis, donors in an Asian-associated ancestry cluster reportedly had fewer N-insertions than the roughly 670-donor mean.

The V and J ends lost 5 bases and 10 bases respectively, with 12 bases between them. CDR1 is SGHTA and CDR2 is FQGTGA in the germline V gene. This CDR3 spans 12 amino acids. The sequence derives from a woman between 65 and 79 years old in good health and CMV-seropositive. This chain links TRBV7-3 with TRBJ2-1, with D possibly TRBD2 on 6 matching bases. Sequences were obtained from PBMCs. The CDR3: CASSRPGLEQFF. The CDR3 DNA reads as TGTGCCAGCAGCAGACCGGGACTGGAGCAGTTCTTC.